Listed below are T cell receptor beta chains from one sample, sequenced in a study of T cells after yellow fever vaccination. Each CDR3 protein is one row after TCRdb ran MiXCR on the 5' RACE reads. The data show roughly 190,000 distinct CDR3 sequences, with 11% seen just once and 36% held by the top ten. This sample comprised CD8+ T cells sorted from PBMCs, obtained 15 days after the yellow fever booster vaccination. The origin of the receptors is a young man who received the YFV17D yellow fever vaccine. Both conserved end residues are part of each CDR3. A D gene is named only where the DNA matches it firmly. Clone size is given for some rows only: seen once, a few or many times, or a class if the clone is expanded.

D: TRBD2
size: many
V: TRBV7-6
J: TRBJ2-3
DNA: TGTGCCAGCAGCTTAACTTTCAGCGGGGGGGCTACGGATACGCAGTATTTT
CDR3: CASSLTFSGGATDTQYF

D: NA
size: NA
V: TRBV3-1
J: TRBJ2-5
DNA: TGTGCCAGCAGTCCCCAATCCGGGCAAGAGACCCAGTACTTC
CDR3: CASSPQSGQETQYF

D: TRBD1
size: NA
V: TRBV3-1
J: TRBJ2-7
DNA: TGTGCCAGCAGCCAAAACAGGGGCTACCACGAGCAGTACTTC
CDR3: CASSQNRGYHEQYF

D: NA
size: few
V: TRBV27
J: TRBJ2-3
DNA: TGTGCCAGCAGTCCCCGACAGCCACTCAGCCCAGATACGCAGTATTTT
CDR3: CASSPRQPLSPDTQYF

D: NA
size: few
V: TRBV6-2/TRBV6-3
J: TRBJ2-2
DNA: TGTGCCAGCAGTTACTCCATAGAACGGCCCGGGGAGCTGTTTTTT
CDR3: CASSYSIERPGELFF

D: NA
size: many
V: TRBV20-1
J: TRBJ1-1
DNA: TGCAGTGCTAGAGAGCAGGGCACTGAAGCTTTCTTT
CDR3: CSAREQGTEAFF

D: NA
size: NA
V: TRBV20-1
J: TRBJ2-5
DNA: TGCAGTGCTGCCGTCCCTTCTAGCGCCCAAGAGACCCAGTACTTC
CDR3: CSAAVPSSAQETQYF

D: NA
size: NA
V: TRBV7-8
J: TRBJ2-5
DNA: TGTGCCAGCGGAGGGATGGAGACCCAGTACTTC
CDR3: CASGGMETQYF

D: NA
size: few
V: TRBV3-1
J: TRBJ2-3
DNA: TGTGCCAGCAGCCATCTGGGCGCTAGCACAGATACGCAGTATTTT
CDR3: CASSHLGASTDTQYF

D: TRBD2
size: NA
V: TRBV11-3
J: TRBJ2-1
DNA: TGTGCCAGCAGCTTAGGGACTAGCGGGGGCGGCAATGAGCAGTTCTTC
CDR3: CASSLGTSGGGNEQFF

D: NA
size: few
V: TRBV6-2/TRBV6-3
J: TRBJ2-3
DNA: TGTGCCAGCAGCATACAGGAGACTAGCACAGATACGCAGTATTTT
CDR3: CASSIQETSTDTQYF

D: NA
size: NA
V: TRBV5-1
J: TRBJ1-1
DNA: TGCGCCAGCAGCCCTATCGGGAGGTTTAACACTGAAGCTTTCTTT
CDR3: CASSPIGRFNTEAFF

D: TRBD1
size: NA
V: TRBV19
J: TRBJ2-1
DNA: TGTGCCAGTAGTATAATAGGGGGCCACGATTACAATGAGCAGTTCTTC
CDR3: CASSIIGGHDYNEQFF